The 9 T cell receptor beta chains below were found in one sample sequenced in a study of cytomegalovirus exposure and HLA in healthy donors. It was with 60 Vbeta and 13 Jbeta primers that the PCR ran. The data were produced by immunoSEQ multiplex PCR, yet TCRdb's version contains in-frame clones alone and is incomplete. The data contain about 150,000 clones, about 75% of them seen just once; the ten biggest clones take up about 1.8%. Sequences were obtained from PBMCs. The receptors come from a woman aged 30 to 39 in good health and CMV-seronegative.

This chain connects TRBV18 to TRBJ2-7; possible D gene TRBD1, 6 bases. Per the germline V gene, CDR1 is KGHSH and CDR2 is LQKENI. The CDR3 is made up of 14 amino acids. V lost 1 base, J lost 5 bases, and 12 bases lay in between. CDR3 loop: CASSPRQGKNEQYF. CDR3 nucleotides: TGTGCCAGCTCACCACGGCAGGGGAAGAACGAGCAGTACTTC.

The rearrangement joins TRBV5-1 to TRBJ1-6; 8 nucleotides align to TRBD1. The CDR3 spans 14 residues. Unmatched junction bases numbered 6, after V lost 4 bases and J lost 9 bases. Per germline, CDR1 SGHRS and CDR2 YFSETQ. The CDR3 here is CASSQGQGPSPLHF. CDR3 bases: TGCGCCAGCAGCCAAGGACAGGGCCCTTCACCCCTCCACTTT. The entire variable domain, with the rest obtained from reference TRBV5-1 and TRBJ1-6, is as follows: KAGVTQTPRYLIKTRGQQVTLSCSPISGHRSVSWYQQTPGQGLQFLFEYFSETQRNKGNFPGRFSGRQFSNSRSEMNVSTLELGDSALYLCASSQGQGPSPLHFGNGTRLTVT.

The V gene is TRBV2, the J gene TRBJ2-7, with 7 bases matching TRBD2. The germline gives CDR1 SNHLY, CDR2 FYNNEI. The CDR3 covers 12 residues. The V and J ends lost 11 bases and 3 bases, in that order; junction bases with no gene match: 7. The CDR3 loop reads CALTGGGYEQYF. DNA of the CDR3: TGTGCCCTCACGGGGGGAGGCTACGAGCAGTACTTC. The full variable domain, its missing parts supplied by reference TRBV2 and TRBJ2-7, is EPEVTQTPSHQVTQMGQEVILRCVPISNHLYFYWYRQILGQKVEFLVSFYNNEISEKSEIFDDQFSVERPDGSNFTLKIRSTKLEDSAMYFCALTGGGYEQYFGPGTRLTVT.

This chain connects TRBV19 to TRBJ2-5; the match to TRBD2 covers 13 bases. This CDR3 is 16 amino acids long. The germline V gene encodes CDR1 LNHDA and CDR2 SQIVND (reference sequence). V trimming: 1 base; J trimming: 5 bases; junction bases outside the gene matches: 4. CDR3 sequence (DNA): TGTGCCAGTAGTATAGCCGGGACTAGCGGGGCTGAGACCCAGTACTTC. Its translation is CASSIAGTSGAETQYF.

This clone was observed a few times. V usage is TRBV2 and J usage is TRBJ1-1; 7 nucleotides agree with TRBD1. This CDR3 is 15 amino acids long. Losses at the gene ends were 4 bases for V and 1 base for J; bases not matched to a gene: 6. In germline, CDR1 is SNHLY, CDR2 FYNNEI. In nucleotides, the CDR3 is TGTGCCAGCAGTGGATCCAGGGGGGCGAACACTGAAGCTTTCTTT. This encodes CASSGSRGANTEAFF.

This sequence joins TRBV7-3 and TRBJ2-7; D gene unclear. Trimming removed 4 bases at V and 2 bases at J, with 9 bases between. CDR1 and CDR2 from the germline V gene are SGHTA and FQGTGA. The CDR3 has 13 residues. CDR3 DNA: TGTGCCAGCAGCTATGGGCACACCTACGAGCAGTACTTC. Its translation: CASSYGHTYEQYF.

V is TRBV25-1 and J is TRBJ1-2; 8 positions match TRBD1. In germline, CDR1 is MGHDK, CDR2 SYGVNS. Losses at the gene ends were 4 bases for V and 7 bases for J; bases not matched to a gene: 14. This CDR3 region has 16 residues. As DNA, the CDR3 is TGTGCCAGCAGTGCCCCCGGGACAGGTCCTTCTTTTGGCTACACCTTC. Protein: CASSAPGTGPSFGYTF.

The chain joins TRBV6-5 to TRBJ2-1, with 11 bases lining up with TRBD1. Per germline, CDR1 MNHEY and CDR2 SVGAGI. V lost 2 bases to trimming and J lost 6 bases; unmatched junction nucleotides: 6. The CDR3 is 16 residues long. In DNA form, the CDR3 reads TGTGCCAGCAGTTACGGGACAGGGGGTTGGACCAATGAGCAGTTCTTC. Translation gives CASSYGTGGWTNEQFF.

The DNA for the CDR3 is TGTGCCAGCAGCCTTACAGGGGGGGCGGAAGCTTTCTTT. It yields the protein CASSLTGGAEAFF. V and J are TRBV11-1 and TRBJ1-1; TRBD1 matches 8 bases. Looked up from germline, CDR1 is SGHAT and CDR2 is FQDESV (reference sequence). CDR3 length: 13 amino acids. V shed 5 bases and J 8 bases; nucleotides not matched to a gene: 7.